This TCR beta chain emerged from a study of T cells in localized non-small cell lung cancer. Study results and caveats: Heterogeneity stays possible, as sequencing covered only one tumor region. Longer overall survival was linked to higher blood T cell density. Across samples, adjacent lung featured a median roughly 56 of the top 100 tumor clones. Tumor trailed uninvolved adjacent lung in T cell clonality, which peaked there.

The assay was immunoSEQ multiplex PCR, and TCRdb's table has in-frame clones only and misses some. The sample consists of around 41,000 clones, about 80% of them appearing once. Note on this clone: Its specificity is not known.

The clonotype was recovered from a man aged 35-69 years with stage II lung adenocarcinoma. The sample here was PBMCs, taken before any cancer treatment.

CDR3 sequence: CASSAGGGTEAFF. The CDR3 DNA is TGTGCCAGTAGTGCAGGGGGAGGCACTGAAGCTTTCTTT. The V call is TRBV19, the J call TRBJ1-1, with 7 bases lining up with TRBD1. The CDR3 has 13 amino acids. The germline gives CDR1 LNHDA, CDR2 SQIVND (reference sequence). Trimming at V came to 5 bases and at J to 4 bases, leaving 4 bases not matched to a gene. The variable domain in full, completed from reference TRBV19 and TRBJ1-1, reads DGGITQSPKYLFRKEGQNVTLSCEQNLNHDAMYWYRQDPGQGLRLIYYSQIVNDFQKGDIAEGYSVSREKKESFPLTVTSAQKNPTAFYLCASSAGGGTEAFFGQGTRLTVV.